In this sample, the clone carrying this T cell receptor (beta chain) turned up once. The data are from a study of blood T cell repertoires in COVID-19. For the study at large: Samples representing acute and convalescent COVID-19 were sourced from the United States, Italy and Spain. PBMCs, B-cell-depleted T cells, or T cells provided the cDNA or gDNA that made up the material.

Source study methods: Reference gene primers were amplified, and this amplification served to estimate nucleated cell counts. Sequenced by immunoSEQ multiplex PCR; TCRdb stores in-frame clones only, minus some. For V, J and clone size, that table is used; D and trimming come from the DNA. The sample lists roughly 36,000 clones, approximately 85% occurring once. V was pared by 3 bases and J by 5 bases, with 19 bases between. CDR3 length equals 16 residues. Germline-derived CDR1 and CDR2 are SGHDT and YYEEEE. The TCR comes from a man in his sixties with acute or convalescent COVID-19. The chain links TRBV5-6 to TRBJ2-3, with TRBD2 as a possible D gene (5 bases). The sequenced sample was peripheral blood. In nucleotides, the CDR3 is TGTGCCAGCAGCTCCTTTTGGGGAGTTACTAGAGATACGCAGTATTTT. This encodes CASSSFWGVTRDTQYF.